This T cell receptor (beta chain) was documented in a study of T cells after yellow fever vaccination. Germline-derived CDR1 and CDR2 are DFQATT and SNEGSKA (reference sequence). The CDR3 has 12 amino acids. The V end was cut by 4 bases, the J end by 4 bases, with 10 bases between. TCRdb redid the calling of the 5' RACE reads with MiXCR, one entry per CDR3 protein. The sample has under 150,000 distinct CDR3 sequences; roughly 8% are singletons. This clonotype appeared many times. The chain combines TRBV20-1 with TRBJ1-2; D possibly corresponds to TRBD1 (6 bases). The clonotype was recovered from a young man who received the YFV17D yellow fever vaccine. This sample comprised CD4+ T cells sorted from PBMCs, obtained 5 days after the yellow fever booster vaccination. CDR3 protein: CSATGEAYGYTF. As DNA, the CDR3 is TGCAGTGCTACAGGGGAGGCCTATGGCTACACCTTC.